The 32 T cell receptor beta chains below were found in one sample sequenced in a study of cytomegalovirus exposure and HLA in healthy donors. The PCR used 60 Vbeta and 13 Jbeta primers. Using immunoSEQ multiplex PCR, the repertoire was profiled, and TCRdb retains in-frame clones only, with some absent. The data hold some 150,000 clones, with about 74% observed a single time. Sequenced input: PBMCs. Source of these receptors: a woman aged 35 to 49 in good health and CMV-seronegative.

The rearrangement links TRBV30 to TRBJ1-4; the D gene is possibly TRBD1 (6 bases). The V end lost 1 base, the J end lost 6 bases, and 12 bases lay between the germline ends. The CDR3 consists of 14 residues. CDR1 is GTSNPN, CDR2 SVGIG, per germline (reference sequence). The chain's CDR3 is CAWSALGADEKLFF. CDR3 sequence (DNA): TGTGCCTGGAGTGCTCTGGGGGCGGATGAAAAACTGTTTTTT.

The chain carries TRBV28 and TRBJ1-2; 8 bases align to TRBD1. Trimming took 6 bases from V and 4 from J; bases not matched to a gene: 7. Germline lookup yields CDR1 MDHEN and CDR2 SYDVKM. The length of the CDR3 is 14 residues. CDR3 bases: TGTGCCAGCAGAACGACAGGGGAGGGCTATGGCTACACCTTC. Translating it yields CASRTTGEGYGYTF.

The genes are TRBV2 and TRBJ1-2; a weak D match, TRBD1 (6 bases). The CDR3 runs to 14 residues. The germline CDR1 and CDR2 sequences are SNHLY and FYNNEI. V was pared by 0 bases and J by 6 bases, with 11 bases between. The CDR3 here is CASSEAGQGDGYTF. The DNA for the CDR3 is TGTGCCAGCAGTGAAGCGGGACAAGGAGATGGCTACACCTTC.

This clone has more than one count but fewer than ten. The rearrangement links TRBV13 to TRBJ2-5; tentatively, D is TRBD2 (5 bases). This CDR3 has 15 residues. Germline CDR1 is PRHDT and CDR2 is FYEKMQ (reference sequence). Trimming cost V 5 bases and J 1 base, with 14 bases left between them. The CDR3 DNA reads as TGTGCCAGCAGCCGGGGATCGGGCGTCCAAGAGACCCAGTACTTC. Translating gives CASSRGSGVQETQYF.

The chain joins TRBV7-9 to TRBJ1-1; D is undetermined. Germline V CDR1 and CDR2: SEHNR, FQNEAQ (reference sequence). With 1 base removed from V and 6 bases from J, the gap between germline ends came to 9 bases. The CDR3 runs 13 residues. CDR3 DNA sequence: TGTGCCAGCAGCTTAGAAGAGAGGGCTGAAGCTTTCTTT. It is translated as CASSLEERAEAFF.

The genes are TRBV5-1 and TRBJ2-1; 10 bases map to TRBD2. The junction had 8 bases not matched to a gene; V was cut back by 0 bases and J by 5 bases. The CDR3 totals 17 residues. Germline-derived CDR1 and CDR2 are SGHRS and YFSETQ. The CDR3 DNA reads as TGCGCCAGCAGCTTGGCCTTTGGACTAGCGGATCACAATGAGCAGTTCTTC. Translation gives CASSLAFGLADHNEQFF.

This chain links TRBV25-1 with TRBJ2-1; 9 bases are shared with TRBD1. CDR3 length: 15 amino acids. CDR1 and CDR2 from the germline V gene are MGHDK and SYGVNS. J gave up 9 bases and V 5 bases, and 11 bases lay outside the gene matches. The CDR3 region is CASSNRQGGNGEQFF. The CDR3 DNA is TGTGCCAGCAGTAACCGACAGGGGGGCAACGGTGAGCAGTTCTTC.

This chain joins TRBV6-5 and TRBJ2-5; the match to TRBD1 covers 7 bases. Gene TRBJ2-7 matches the end of the DNA better, so the J call may be wrong. Germline lookup yields CDR1 MNHEY and CDR2 SVGAGI. The CDR3 spans 16 residues. This CDR3 reads CASSYSRDSLSYEQYF. The CDR3 DNA sequence: TGTGCCAGCAGTTACTCGAGGGACAGCCTATCCTACGAGCAGTACTTC.

The chain carries TRBV10-2 and TRBJ1-5, with 7 bases aligning to TRBD1. Germline-derived CDR1 and CDR2 are WSHSY and SAAADI. This CDR3 contains 13 residues. V lost 9 bases and J lost 5; bases outside the gene matches: 7. CDR3 residues: CASATGVYQPQHF. The CDR3 nucleotides are TGCGCCAGTGCTACAGGGGTCTATCAGCCCCAGCATTTT.

The chain has TRBV7-9 and TRBJ1-1, with 9 bases matching TRBD1. The CDR3 is 16 residues long. Trimming removed 5 bases from V and 3 bases from J; junction bases left unmatched: 10. From germline, CDR1 is SEHNR and CDR2 FQNEAQ (reference sequence). DNA of the CDR3: TGTGCCAGCAGCACCTACAGGGGGCGCGGGTACACTGAAGCTTTCTTT. This codes for CASSTYRGRGYTEAFF.

The chain has TRBV25-1 and TRBJ1-1; TRBD1 might be the D (5 bases). Deletions cut 7 bases from V and 1 base from J, with 16 bases between. Germline loops: CDR1 MGHDK, CDR2 SYGVNS. There are 15 residues in the CDR3. In DNA, the CDR3 is TGTGCCAGCAAACAGGTGGGACTGGAGAACACTGAAGCTTTCTTT. Its translation: CASKQVGLENTEAFF.

This clone was picked up one time. This chain uses TRBV2 with TRBJ2-1; a possible D gene is TRBD2 (6 bases). V lost 3 bases to trimming and J lost 8 bases, with 11 bases between them. The length of the CDR3 is 13 residues. Germline CDR1 and CDR2: SNHLY and FYNNEI. CDR3 coding DNA: TGTGCCAGCAGTGAGCGGGGAGTTTATGAGCAGTTCTTC. Amino acid sequence: CASSERGVYEQFF. Filled out from reference TRBV2 and TRBJ2-1, the complete variable domain reads EPEVTQTPSHQVTQMGQEVILRCVPISNHLYFYWYRQILGQKVEFLVSFYNNEISEKSEIFDDQFSVERPDGSNFTLKIRSTKLEDSAMYFCASSERGVYEQFFGPGTRLTVL.

The rearrangement joins TRBV29-1 to TRBJ2-2, with a tentative D call TRBD2 (5 bases). V lost 4 bases and J 6 bases, leaving 9 bases between the germline ends. The CDR3 totals 12 residues. Per the germline V gene, CDR1 is SQVTM and CDR2 is ANQGSEA. The CDR3 is CSVGGISGELFF. The DNA of the CDR3 is TGCAGCGTTGGAGGGATTTCCGGGGAGCTGTTTTTT.

Only one count was recorded for this clone. The chain uses TRBV6-6 and TRBJ1-2; 8 bases map to TRBD1. This CDR3 is built from 13 residues. Germline assignment: CDR1 MNHNY and CDR2 SVGAGI (reference sequence). V lost 6 bases, J lost 8 bases, and 8 bases stayed unmatched. CDR3 nucleotide sequence: TGTGCCAGCAGGACCGACAGGGGAGACGGCTACACCTTC. Its protein is CASRTDRGDGYTF.

The chain combines TRBV14 with TRBJ2-2, with no clear D. The ends were cut back, 4 bases at V and 7 bases at J, with 10 bases in the middle. The CDR3 runs 13 residues. Germline lookup yields CDR1 SGHDN and CDR2 FVKESK. The CDR3 DNA follows: TGTGCCAGCAGCCCCGCCCGAGTCGGGGAGCTGTTTTTT. Translation: CASSPARVGELFF.

This chain joins TRBV27 and TRBJ2-7; TRBD1 agrees at 8 bases. The CDR3 extends over 14 amino acids. The germline gives CDR1 MNHEY, CDR2 SMNVEV (reference sequence). V shed 8 bases, J shed 6 bases, and the junction held 12 bases outside the gene matches. For the CDR3, the DNA is TGTGCCAGCTCCGGACAGGGATTACCCGCCGAGCAGTACTTC. This translates into CASSGQGLPAEQYF.

The chain uses TRBV30 and TRBJ2-7; tentative D call: TRBD1 (7 bases). CDR1 GTSNPN and CDR2 SVGIG come from the germline V gene (reference sequence). Trimming cost V 3 bases and J 6 bases, with 12 bases left between them. The length of the CDR3 is 12 residues. CDR3 residues: CAWRQGGFEQYF. CDR3 nucleotides: TGTGCCTGGAGGCAGGGGGGATTCGAGCAGTACTTC.

The chain is built from TRBV7-2 and TRBJ1-5; D call uncertain. The CDR3 totals 13 residues. Germline V gene lookup returns CDR1 SGHTA and CDR2 FQGNSA. With 3 bases removed from V and 9 bases from J, the gap between germline ends came to 12 bases. The CDR3 is CASSLSGAGPQHF. The CDR3 DNA reads TGTGCCAGCAGCTTGTCCGGTGCTGGGCCCCAGCATTTT. Based on the CDR3 plus reference TRBV7-2 and TRBJ1-5, the full variable domain is GAGVSQSPSNKVTEKGKDVELRCDPISGHTALYWYRQSLGQGLEFLIYFQGNSAPDKSGLPSDRFSAERTGGSVSTLTIQRTQQEDSAVYLCASSLSGAGPQHFGDGTRLSIL.

The V gene is TRBV6-5, the J gene TRBJ1-4; D ambiguous. Between the trimmed V and J ends, which lost 6 bases and 1 base, there was a span of 9 bases. Germline CDR1 is MNHEY and CDR2 is SVGAGI. The CDR3 runs to 14 residues. The CDR3 DNA follows: TGTGCCAGCAGGGAGGTTGTAACTAATGAAAAACTGTTTTTT. Amino acids: CASREVVTNEKLFF.

The chain is built from TRBV2 and TRBJ1-2; 9 bases are shared with TRBD1. Germline CDR1 reads SNHLY; CDR2 reads FYNNEI. The CDR3 runs 15 residues. The junction had 9 bases not matched to a gene; V was cut back by 6 bases and J by 4 bases. The CDR3 bases are TGTGCCAGCAGCGCACCGGGACAGGGTGGCTATGGCTACACCTTC. Its protein product is CASSAPGQGGYGYTF.

V gene TRBV5-1 combines with J gene TRBJ2-7, with 7 positions matching TRBD1. J gave up 3 bases and V 3 bases, and 12 bases lay outside the gene matches. This CDR3 region has 16 residues. CDR1 SGHRS and CDR2 YFSETQ come from the germline V gene. In DNA form, the CDR3 reads TGCGCCAGCAGCTCGCTCAGACAGGGTGGTTTCTACGAGCAGTACTTC. This encodes CASSSLRQGGFYEQYF. The full variable domain, rest sourced from reference TRBV5-1 and TRBJ2-7, is KAGVTQTPRYLIKTRGQQVTLSCSPISGHRSVSWYQQTPGQGLQFLFEYFSETQRNKGNFPGRFSGRQFSNSRSEMNVSTLELGDSALYLCASSSLRQGGFYEQYFGPGTRLTVT.

V gene TRBV5-4 combines with J gene TRBJ1-1; TRBD1 might be the D (6 bases). CDR1 is SGHNT and CDR2 is YYREEE in the germline V gene (reference sequence). This CDR3 is 18 amino acids long. Trimming took off 0 bases at V and 1 base at J, with 19 bases between the two ends. The CDR3 bases are TGTGCCAGCAGCTTGGTAAGGGGGTCAGGTGGGAAGAACACTGAAGCTTTCTTT. Translated: CASSLVRGSGGKNTEAFF.

This clone occurred a few times. This sequence joins TRBV6-4 and TRBJ2-2; 14 positions match TRBD2. V was clipped by 6 bases and J by 5 bases; unmatched bases: 11. Germline CDR1 is MRHNA and CDR2 is SNTAGT. The CDR3 has 18 residues. The CDR3 DNA follows: TGTGCCAGCAGCCCCGGGACTAGCGGGAGTCGGGTGACCGGGGAGCTGTTTTTT. This codes for CASSPGTSGSRVTGELFF.

The chain has TRBV2 and TRBJ1-1; possibly TRBD1 for D (5 bases). The germline gives CDR1 SNHLY, CDR2 FYNNEI. Trimming left V 6 bases short and J 0 bases short, with 17 bases between. The CDR3 has 16 amino acids. The CDR3 region has the DNA TGTGCCAGCAGGACAAGGGACTTAGTCGTGAACACTGAAGCTTTCTTT. Amino acid sequence: CASRTRDLVVNTEAFF.

This clone was seen only a few times. The gene calls are TRBV18 and TRBJ2-5; 7 bases agree with TRBD1. Germline V gene data show CDR1 as KGHSH and CDR2 as LQKENI. The CDR3 runs 13 residues. The V gene end was trimmed by 5 bases and the J gene end by 4 bases; junction bases not matched to a gene: 4. CDR3 sequence reads: CASSSRQGETQYF. The CDR3 DNA sequence: TGTGCCAGCTCATCAAGACAGGGAGAGACCCAGTACTTC.

The CDR3 loop reads CASSDFTGQVNEQYF. The CDR3 DNA is TGTGCCAGCAGTGACTTCACCGGACAGGTCAACGAGCAGTACTTC. The chain joins TRBV6-5 to TRBJ2-7; TRBD1 agrees at 7 bases. The J segment lost 5 bases and the V segment lost 5 bases, leaving 12 bases of the junction unmatched. The CDR3 runs 15 residues. The germline V gene has CDR1 MNHEY and CDR2 SVGAGI.

This clone occurred a few times. The chain recombines TRBV10-3 with TRBJ1-4; 8 bases fit TRBD1. CDR1 and CDR2 (germline): ENHRY, SYGVKD. Trimming took 3 bases from V and 4 from J; bases not matched to a gene: 4. This CDR3 has 15 amino acids. In nucleotides, the CDR3 is TGTGCCATCAGTGAAGGGACAGGCAATAATGAAAAACTGTTTTTT. Its translation is CAISEGTGNNEKLFF.

The chain has TRBV4-2 and TRBJ2-3; D gene ambiguous. The V gene lost 0 bases and the J gene lost 1 base, with 5 bases spanning the gap. The CDR3 has 14 amino acids. CDR1 is LGHNA and CDR2 is YNFKEQ in the germline V gene. CDR3 sequence reads: CASSQEAGTDTQYF. The CDR3 DNA is TGTGCCAGCAGCCAAGAGGCGGGCACAGATACGCAGTATTTT.

The genes are TRBV5-8 and TRBJ2-6; 7 bases fit TRBD1. Germline CDR1 reads SGHTS; CDR2 reads YDEGEE. With 3 bases clipped from V and 0 bases from J, the junction kept 9 bases outside the gene matches. The CDR3 is made up of 18 amino acids. The CDR3 coding sequence is TGTGCCAGCAGCTCCGGGACAGTACCTTTCTCTGGGGCCAACGTCCTGACTTTC. This encodes CASSSGTVPFSGANVLTF.

The rearrangement links TRBV29-1 to TRBJ2-5; the match to TRBD1 covers 9 bases. The germline V gene encodes CDR1 SQVTM and CDR2 ANQGSEA. The ends lost 0 bases at V and 1 base at J; junction bases unmatched: 6. This CDR3 region has 16 residues. The CDR3 DNA follows: TGCAGCGTTGAAGACGGACAGGGGTTTTTCCAAGAGACCCAGTACTTC. It yields the protein CSVEDGQGFFQETQYF. Supplemented by reference TRBV29-1 and TRBJ2-5, the full variable domain reads SAVISQKPSRDICQRGTSLTIQCQVDSQVTMMFWYRQQPGQSLTLIATANQGSEATYESGFVIDKFPISRPNLTFSTLTVSNMSPEDSSIYLCSVEDGQGFFQETQYFGPGTRLLVL.

This chain uses TRBV19 with TRBJ2-2, with 10 nucleotides matching TRBD1. Trimming removed 3 bases from V and 6 bases from J; junction bases left unmatched: 1. Germline V gives CDR1 LNHDA, CDR2 SQIVND (reference sequence). The length of the CDR3 is 14 residues. The CDR3 loop is CASSMGTGAGELFF. The CDR3 DNA reads TGTGCCAGTAGTATGGGGACAGGGGCCGGGGAGCTGTTTTTT.

The genes are TRBV6-4 and TRBJ2-5; 11 nucleotides match TRBD2. V trimming: 3 bases; J trimming: 5 bases; junction bases outside the gene matches: 11. Germline loops: CDR1 MRHNA, CDR2 SNTAGT. This CDR3 has 17 residues. CDR3 sequence (DNA): TGTGCCAGCAGTGAAGGGGGGGCTAGCGGGGGGACGGAGACCCAGTACTTC. It is translated as CASSEGGASGGTETQYF.